This is a list of T cell receptor beta chains from one sample in a study of T-cell reconstitution after alpha-beta-depleted transplantation in children. TCRdb fed the PCR reads into MiXCR, producing one record per CDR3 protein. The sample lists 200,000 to 250,000 distinct CDR3 sequences; around 9.6% were seen once. The input for sequencing was PBMCs from the stem cell graft donor, taken from the stem cell graft. Source of these receptors: a human donor who donated a stem cell graft to a child with acute lymphoblastic leukemia. Each CDR3 is given with its conserved first and last residue. The D gene is left open where the match is weak. Rows give clone size only sometimes, using once, few, many, or a class for an expanded clone.

j_call v_call clone_size d_call cdr3_nt cdr3_aa
TRBJ1-2 TRBV5-1 NA NA TGCGCCAGCAGCTTGAAGCCAGCTGACTATGGCTACACCTTC CASSLKPADYGYTF
TRBJ2-3 TRBV7-8 many TRBD1 TGTGCCAGCAGCTTAGGGGGGACAGGGAGAGTCGAATCGCAGTATTTT CASSLGGTGRVESQYF
TRBJ1-2 TRBV12-3/TRBV12-4 NA TRBD1 TGTGCCAGCAGTGGACGACAGGGCTCTAACTATGGCTACACCTTC CASSGRQGSNYGYTF
TRBJ1-1 TRBV11-2 NA NA TGTGCCAGCAGCGTCGACTGGAACACTGAAGCTTTCTTT CASSVDWNTEAFF
TRBJ2-7 TRBV3-1 NA NA TGTGCCAGCAGCCAAGACGCCAATCCATACGAGCAGTACTTC CASSQDANPYEQYF
TRBJ1-1 TRBV7-9 many TRBD1 TGTGCCAGCAGCAACGACAGGGGGCAGGTGACTGAAGCTTTCTTT CASSNDRGQVTEAFF
TRBJ2-7 TRBV16 many TRBD1 TGTGCCAGCAGCCAATCGGACAGGGGCTACGAGCAGTACTTC CASSQSDRGYEQYF
TRBJ1-1 TRBV20-1 few NA TGCAGTGCTAGAGGTGCTTGGAACACTGAAGCTTTCTTT CSARGAWNTEAFF
TRBJ1-2 TRBV25-1 many NA TGTGCCAGCAGTGACTCTGTACGGAGCTATGGCTACACCTTC CASSDSVRSYGYTF
TRBJ2-1 TRBV11-3 NA NA TGTGCCAGCAGCTCCCGTGCGAATAATGAGCAGTTCTTC CASSSRANNEQFF
TRBJ2-5 TRBV5-1 many NA TGCGCCAGCAGCAAGGAGGTGGCGGTAGTAGAGACCCAGTACTTC CASSKEVAVVETQYF
TRBJ2-7 TRBV6-2/TRBV6-3 many TRBD2 TGTGCCAGCAGCAAAACTAGCGGGGGTCTATACGAGCAGTACTTC CASSKTSGGLYEQYF
TRBJ1-2 TRBV12-3/TRBV12-4 few TRBD1 TGTGCCAGCAATCTCCACCCGACAGGGGGTAACTATGGCTACACCTTC CASNLHPTGGNYGYTF
TRBJ2-2 TRBV12-3/TRBV12-4 many TRBD1 TGTGCCAGCAGTGCACCTCCGGACAGGGTTCCCGGGGAGCTGTTTTTT CASSAPPDRVPGELFF
TRBJ1-6 TRBV7-2 NA NA TGTGCCAGCAGCGTCAGGGAATCGGGAAATTCACCCCTCCACTTT CASSVRESGNSPLHF
TRBJ1-2 TRBV5-1 many NA TGCGCCAGCAGCTCCTTCGACAAGACTGGCTACACCTTC CASSSFDKTGYTF